Listed below are T cell receptor beta chains from one sample, sequenced in a study of regulatory and conventional T cells in RAG deficiency. Sequenced by immunoSEQ multiplex PCR; TCRdb stores in-frame clones only, minus some. The sample contains 21,000 or so clones, approximately 93% of which appear only once. The data were also submitted as part of a second study, on regulatory T cells.

Sequencing was performed on CD4+ T cells sorted from blood. These receptors came from a human donor in good health. Each CDR3 is given with its conserved first and last residue. The D gene is left open where the match is weak.

j_call: TRBJ1-3; v_call: TRBV9; d_call: -; cdr3_nt: TGTGCCAGCAGCGTAGAGGACACCAACTCTGGAAACACCATATACTTT; cdr3_aa: CASSVEDTNSGNTIYF
j_call: TRBJ2-5; v_call: TRBV5-1; d_call: -; cdr3_nt: TGCGCCAGCAGCTTGGCCGTCCAGGGCGGGGAGACCCAGTACTTC; cdr3_aa: CASSLAVQGGETQYF
j_call: TRBJ2-5; v_call: TRBV5-1; d_call: TRBD1; cdr3_nt: TGCGCCAGCACCTTACGGGAAGGGGGCATGAAAGAGACCCAGTACTTC; cdr3_aa: CASTLREGGMKETQYF
j_call: TRBJ2-5; v_call: TRBV5-1; d_call: -; cdr3_nt: TGCGCCAGCAGCCAACAAGAGACCCAGTACTTC; cdr3_aa: CASSQQETQYF
j_call: TRBJ2-7; v_call: TRBV19; d_call: TRBD1; cdr3_nt: TGTGCCAGTAGTATCGGGACAGGGGGTTTAGACGAGCAGTACTTC; cdr3_aa: CASSIGTGGLDEQYF
j_call: TRBJ2-1; v_call: TRBV6-1; d_call: TRBD2; cdr3_nt: TGTGCCAGCGGTTGGGCGGGGGGACACAATGAGCAGTTCTTC; cdr3_aa: CASGWAGGHNEQFF
j_call: TRBJ2-1; v_call: TRBV10-3; d_call: TRBD2; cdr3_nt: TGTGCCACCAGACTAGCGGGGGCCTACAATGAGCAGTTCTTC; cdr3_aa: CATRLAGAYNEQFF
j_call: TRBJ2-7; v_call: TRBV7-9; d_call: -; cdr3_nt: TGTGCCAGCAGCCCCGACTGGCGGGGAAAGGGGATTTACGAGCAGTACTTC; cdr3_aa: CASSPDWRGKGIYEQYF
j_call: TRBJ2-2; v_call: TRBV20-1; d_call: -; cdr3_nt: TGCAGTGCTAGGTACACCGGGGAGCTGTTTTTT; cdr3_aa: CSARYTGELFF
j_call: TRBJ2-3; v_call: TRBV27; d_call: -; cdr3_nt: TGTGCCAGCAGTTACCAGAACACAGATACGCAGTATTTT; cdr3_aa: CASSYQNTDTQYF
j_call: TRBJ1-6; v_call: TRBV27; d_call: -; cdr3_nt: TGTGCCAGCAGTTTTGGGGTTTGGAATTCACCCCTCCACTTT; cdr3_aa: CASSFGVWNSPLHF
j_call: TRBJ1-5; v_call: TRBV18; d_call: -; cdr3_nt: TGTGCCAGCTCACGAGGAGATAGCAATCAGCCCCAGCATTTT; cdr3_aa: CASSRGDSNQPQHF
j_call: TRBJ1-6; v_call: TRBV5-4; d_call: -; cdr3_nt: TGTGCCAGCAGCCAAGATGTATCCAGGGCTCCAGATTCACCCCTCCACTTT; cdr3_aa: CASSQDVSRAPDSPLHF
j_call: TRBJ2-1; v_call: TRBV5-1; d_call: -; cdr3_nt: TGCGCCAGCAGCATCAGACAGGTTAGCTCCTACAATGAGCAGTTCTTC; cdr3_aa: CASSIRQVSSYNEQFF